These T cell receptor beta chains were read from a single sample in a study of identical twins. Via MiXCR, TCRdb re-called the 5' RACE reads, giving one row per CDR3 protein. The profile covers about 240,000 distinct CDR3 sequences, with about 11% appearing a single time and less than 12% taken by the ten largest. Sequences were obtained from memory T cells sorted from blood. The receptors originated from a middle-aged man in good health. Each CDR3 is given with its conserved first and last residue. Fields, in order: clone size, V gene, J gene, D gene, CDR3 protein, CDR3 DNA. D genes are given only for firm matches. Clone size is stated in some rows and not others, as once, few, many or a class when expanded.

size: -; V: TRBV6-2/TRBV6-3; J: TRBJ2-3; D: TRBD2; CDR3: CASSPLRVGAGDSDTQYF; DNA: TGTGCCAGCAGTCCGCTTAGAGTAGGAGCGGGAGACTCGGATACGCAGTATTTT
size: -; V: TRBV4-3; J: TRBJ2-7; D: TRBD2; CDR3: CASSQEAVSLAVSYEQYF; DNA: TGCGCCAGCAGCCAAGAAGCGGTGTCGCTAGCGGTCTCCTACGAGCAGTACTTC
size: few; V: TRBV7-2; J: TRBJ2-1; D: TRBD1; CDR3: CASSLVLGQGPYNEQFF; DNA: TGTGCCAGCAGCTTAGTATTGGGACAGGGGCCTTACAATGAGCAGTTCTTC
size: few; V: TRBV5-1; J: TRBJ2-1; D: -; CDR3: CASSGGTDSYNEQFF; DNA: TGCGCCAGCAGCGGCGGGACAGACTCCTACAATGAGCAGTTCTTC
size: many; V: TRBV28; J: TRBJ2-7; D: -; CDR3: CASSMTGPQEQYF; DNA: TGTGCCAGCAGTATGACCGGGCCCCAGGAGCAGTACTTC
size: many; V: TRBV4-1; J: TRBJ2-1; D: -; CDR3: CASSQDRSGSYNEQFF; DNA: TGCGCCAGCAGCCAAGATCGTAGCGGTTCCTACAATGAGCAGTTCTTC
size: many; V: TRBV20-1; J: TRBJ2-3; D: -; CDR3: CSASDWSPSSTDTQYF; DNA: TGCAGTGCTAGCGATTGGAGTCCTTCTAGCACAGATACGCAGTATTTT
size: few; V: TRBV10-2; J: TRBJ2-5; D: -; CDR3: CASSAVRILQETQYF; DNA: TGCGCCAGCAGTGCCGTTAGAATCCTCCAAGAGACCCAGTACTTC
size: once; V: TRBV7-9; J: TRBJ2-4; D: -; CDR3: CASSSQGIQYF; DNA: TGTGCCAGCAGCTCCCAAGGCATTCAGTACTTC
size: many; V: TRBV7-2; J: TRBJ1-4; D: -; CDR3: CASSLFALAATNEKLFF; DNA: TGTGCCAGCAGCTTATTTGCGTTGGCGGCAACTAATGAAAAACTGTTTTTT
size: -; V: TRBV12-3/TRBV12-4; J: TRBJ2-5; D: TRBD1; CDR3: CASSWDSIQETQYF; DNA: TGTGCCAGCAGTTGGGACAGCATCCAAGAGACCCAGTACTTC
size: -; V: TRBV4-1; J: TRBJ2-1; D: -; CDR3: CASSTTGSSYNEQFF; DNA: TGCGCCAGCAGCACCACAGGGAGCTCCTACAATGAGCAGTTCTTC
size: -; V: TRBV14; J: TRBJ2-1; D: -; CDR3: CASSQRREQFF; DNA: TGTGCCAGCAGCCAGAGGCGGGAGCAGTTCTTC
size: few; V: TRBV6-1; J: TRBJ2-6; D: TRBD1; CDR3: CASSPTGGASGANVLTF; DNA: TGTGCCAGCAGTCCGACAGGGGGCGCTTCTGGGGCCAACGTCCTGACTTTC
size: once; V: TRBV20-1; J: TRBJ1-5; D: TRBD1; CDR3: CSARDGRGRWGKSNQPQHF; DNA: TGCAGTGCTAGAGATGGAAGGGGGCGGTGGGGTAAGAGCAATCAGCCCCAGCATTTT
size: many; V: TRBV4-3; J: TRBJ2-3; D: TRBD1; CDR3: CASSQEGQGTDTQYF; DNA: TGCGCCAGCAGCCAAGAGGGACAGGGAACAGATACGCAGTATTTT
size: few; V: TRBV6-1; J: TRBJ2-1; D: -; CDR3: CASSESLGANEQFF; DNA: TGTGCCAGCAGTGAATCCCTGGGGGCAAATGAGCAGTTCTTC
size: -; V: TRBV5-1; J: TRBJ2-7; D: TRBD1; CDR3: CASSFGIRTGASREQYF; DNA: TGCGCCAGCAGCTTTGGAATCCGGACAGGGGCCTCTCGGGAGCAGTACTTC
size: few; V: TRBV20-1; J: TRBJ2-7; D: TRBD1; CDR3: CSAQEGTGIFYEQYF; DNA: TGCAGTGCTCAGGAAGGGACAGGGATTTTCTACGAGCAGTACTTC
size: few; V: TRBV4-3; J: TRBJ2-3; D: TRBD2; CDR3: CASSPRGLAGADTQYF; DNA: TGCGCCAGCAGCCCTCGTGGACTAGCGGGGGCAGATACGCAGTATTTT
size: many; V: TRBV29-1; J: TRBJ2-7; D: TRBD1; CDR3: CSVEDRTGGMDEQYF; DNA: TGCAGCGTTGAAGACAGGACAGGGGGAATGGACGAGCAGTACTTC
size: few; V: TRBV12-3/TRBV12-4; J: TRBJ1-6; D: -; CDR3: CASSFLGLSINNSPLHF; DNA: TGTGCCAGCAGTTTTTTAGGATTGAGCATAAATAATTCACCCCTCCACTTT
size: -; V: TRBV10-3; J: TRBJ1-5; D: -; CDR3: CAISPAGTNQPQHF; DNA: TGTGCCATCAGTCCCGCAGGGACGAATCAGCCCCAGCATTTT
size: -; V: TRBV7-2; J: TRBJ2-7; D: -; CDR3: CASSLAGVADTYEQYF; DNA: TGTGCCAGCAGCTTAGCTGGGGTCGCGGACACCTACGAGCAGTACTTC
size: -; V: TRBV20-1; J: TRBJ2-7; D: TRBD1; CDR3: CSARTGGTNEQYF; DNA: TGCAGTGCTCGGACAGGGGGGACAAACGAGCAGTACTTC
size: few; V: TRBV11-2; J: TRBJ1-1; D: -; CDR3: CASSLRQGRITEAFF; DNA: TGTGCCAGCAGCTTGCGGCAGGGTCGGATCACTGAAGCTTTCTTT
size: -; V: TRBV20-1; J: TRBJ2-1; D: -; CDR3: CSAPRTVSSYNEQFF; DNA: TGCAGTGCTCCCCGGACAGTTAGCTCCTACAATGAGCAGTTCTTC
size: many; V: TRBV27; J: TRBJ2-1; D: -; CDR3: CASSLEPITSYNEQFF; DNA: TGTGCCAGCAGTTTAGAGCCCATAACTTCCTACAATGAGCAGTTCTTC
size: few; V: TRBV5-6; J: TRBJ1-1; D: TRBD1; CDR3: CASSLAPTGGTEAFF; DNA: TGTGCCAGCAGCTTGGCGCCTACAGGGGGCACTGAAGCTTTCTTT
size: -; V: TRBV7-6; J: TRBJ1-1; D: TRBD1; CDR3: CASSLEIQGAEAFF; DNA: TGTGCCAGCAGCTTAGAGATACAGGGGGCTGAAGCTTTCTTT
size: -; V: TRBV27; J: TRBJ2-4; D: -; CDR3: CATRREATGDIQYF; DNA: TGTGCCACCCGGAGGGAGGCGACTGGGGACATTCAGTACTTC
size: -; V: TRBV20-1; J: TRBJ1-5; D: TRBD1; CDR3: CSARDRDRYYYSNQPQHF; DNA: TGCAGTGCTAGAGATAGGGACAGATACTATTATAGCAATCAGCCCCAGCATTTT
size: many; V: TRBV12-3/TRBV12-4; J: TRBJ2-5; D: TRBD2; CDR3: CASSLVLADQETQYF; DNA: TGTGCCAGCAGTTTAGTGCTAGCGGATCAAGAGACCCAGTACTTC
size: few; V: TRBV30; J: TRBJ2-7; D: TRBD1; CDR3: CAWSSGTGSYEQYF; DNA: TGTGCCTGGAGTTCTGGGACAGGGTCCTACGAGCAGTACTTC
size: many; V: TRBV4-3; J: TRBJ1-1; D: -; CDR3: CASSQDGLNTEAFF; DNA: TGCGCCAGCAGCCAAGATGGATTGAACACTGAAGCTTTCTTT
size: few; V: TRBV4-1; J: TRBJ1-6; D: -; CDR3: CASSQGRGYNSPLHF; DNA: TGCGCCAGCAGCCAAGGACGGGGCTATAATTCACCCCTCCACTTT
size: many; V: TRBV4-3; J: TRBJ2-1; D: TRBD2; CDR3: CASSQASYSGGAYNEQFF; DNA: TGCGCCAGCAGCCAAGCCAGCTATAGCGGGGGGGCCTACAATGAGCAGTTCTTC
size: many; V: TRBV6-2/TRBV6-3; J: TRBJ2-7; D: -; CDR3: CASSDYVGRQYF; DNA: TGTGCCAGCAGCGACTACGTGGGGCGGCAGTACTTC
size: few; V: TRBV28; J: TRBJ1-2; D: -; CDR3: CASSLQNYGYTF; DNA: TGTGCCAGCAGTTTACAGAACTATGGCTACACCTTC
size: many; V: TRBV3-1; J: TRBJ2-3; D: TRBD2; CDR3: CASSQTLPRAGGADTQYF; DNA: TGTGCCAGCAGCCAAACCCTCCCGAGAGCGGGGGGAGCAGATACGCAGTATTTT
size: many; V: TRBV28; J: TRBJ2-1; D: -; CDR3: CASNNGASNEQFF; DNA: TGTGCCAGCAACAACGGGGCTTCAAATGAGCAGTTCTTC
size: -; V: TRBV25-1; J: TRBJ2-3; D: -; CDR3: CASSDQYADTQYF; DNA: TGTGCCAGCAGTGACCAATACGCAGATACGCAGTATTTT
size: many; V: TRBV3-1; J: TRBJ2-2; D: -; CDR3: CASSLTNTGELFF; DNA: TGTGCCAGCAGCCTTACGAACACCGGGGAGCTGTTTTTT
size: few; V: TRBV20-1; J: TRBJ1-2; D: -; CDR3: CSVTGGADNYGYTF; DNA: TGCAGCGTCACGGGAGGGGCCGACAACTATGGCTACACCTTC
size: many; V: TRBV7-2; J: TRBJ2-7; D: TRBD2; CDR3: CASSLRASGKTYEQYF; DNA: TGTGCCAGCAGCTTAAGGGCTAGCGGGAAAACCTACGAGCAGTACTTC
size: many; V: TRBV7-9; J: TRBJ2-2; D: TRBD1; CDR3: CASSHQGTANTGELFF; DNA: TGTGCCAGCAGCCACCAAGGGACAGCTAACACCGGGGAGCTGTTTTTT
size: many; V: TRBV7-2; J: TRBJ2-1; D: TRBD2; CDR3: CASLTSSGSYEQFF; DNA: TGTGCCAGCCTCACTTCTAGCGGGAGCTATGAGCAGTTCTTC